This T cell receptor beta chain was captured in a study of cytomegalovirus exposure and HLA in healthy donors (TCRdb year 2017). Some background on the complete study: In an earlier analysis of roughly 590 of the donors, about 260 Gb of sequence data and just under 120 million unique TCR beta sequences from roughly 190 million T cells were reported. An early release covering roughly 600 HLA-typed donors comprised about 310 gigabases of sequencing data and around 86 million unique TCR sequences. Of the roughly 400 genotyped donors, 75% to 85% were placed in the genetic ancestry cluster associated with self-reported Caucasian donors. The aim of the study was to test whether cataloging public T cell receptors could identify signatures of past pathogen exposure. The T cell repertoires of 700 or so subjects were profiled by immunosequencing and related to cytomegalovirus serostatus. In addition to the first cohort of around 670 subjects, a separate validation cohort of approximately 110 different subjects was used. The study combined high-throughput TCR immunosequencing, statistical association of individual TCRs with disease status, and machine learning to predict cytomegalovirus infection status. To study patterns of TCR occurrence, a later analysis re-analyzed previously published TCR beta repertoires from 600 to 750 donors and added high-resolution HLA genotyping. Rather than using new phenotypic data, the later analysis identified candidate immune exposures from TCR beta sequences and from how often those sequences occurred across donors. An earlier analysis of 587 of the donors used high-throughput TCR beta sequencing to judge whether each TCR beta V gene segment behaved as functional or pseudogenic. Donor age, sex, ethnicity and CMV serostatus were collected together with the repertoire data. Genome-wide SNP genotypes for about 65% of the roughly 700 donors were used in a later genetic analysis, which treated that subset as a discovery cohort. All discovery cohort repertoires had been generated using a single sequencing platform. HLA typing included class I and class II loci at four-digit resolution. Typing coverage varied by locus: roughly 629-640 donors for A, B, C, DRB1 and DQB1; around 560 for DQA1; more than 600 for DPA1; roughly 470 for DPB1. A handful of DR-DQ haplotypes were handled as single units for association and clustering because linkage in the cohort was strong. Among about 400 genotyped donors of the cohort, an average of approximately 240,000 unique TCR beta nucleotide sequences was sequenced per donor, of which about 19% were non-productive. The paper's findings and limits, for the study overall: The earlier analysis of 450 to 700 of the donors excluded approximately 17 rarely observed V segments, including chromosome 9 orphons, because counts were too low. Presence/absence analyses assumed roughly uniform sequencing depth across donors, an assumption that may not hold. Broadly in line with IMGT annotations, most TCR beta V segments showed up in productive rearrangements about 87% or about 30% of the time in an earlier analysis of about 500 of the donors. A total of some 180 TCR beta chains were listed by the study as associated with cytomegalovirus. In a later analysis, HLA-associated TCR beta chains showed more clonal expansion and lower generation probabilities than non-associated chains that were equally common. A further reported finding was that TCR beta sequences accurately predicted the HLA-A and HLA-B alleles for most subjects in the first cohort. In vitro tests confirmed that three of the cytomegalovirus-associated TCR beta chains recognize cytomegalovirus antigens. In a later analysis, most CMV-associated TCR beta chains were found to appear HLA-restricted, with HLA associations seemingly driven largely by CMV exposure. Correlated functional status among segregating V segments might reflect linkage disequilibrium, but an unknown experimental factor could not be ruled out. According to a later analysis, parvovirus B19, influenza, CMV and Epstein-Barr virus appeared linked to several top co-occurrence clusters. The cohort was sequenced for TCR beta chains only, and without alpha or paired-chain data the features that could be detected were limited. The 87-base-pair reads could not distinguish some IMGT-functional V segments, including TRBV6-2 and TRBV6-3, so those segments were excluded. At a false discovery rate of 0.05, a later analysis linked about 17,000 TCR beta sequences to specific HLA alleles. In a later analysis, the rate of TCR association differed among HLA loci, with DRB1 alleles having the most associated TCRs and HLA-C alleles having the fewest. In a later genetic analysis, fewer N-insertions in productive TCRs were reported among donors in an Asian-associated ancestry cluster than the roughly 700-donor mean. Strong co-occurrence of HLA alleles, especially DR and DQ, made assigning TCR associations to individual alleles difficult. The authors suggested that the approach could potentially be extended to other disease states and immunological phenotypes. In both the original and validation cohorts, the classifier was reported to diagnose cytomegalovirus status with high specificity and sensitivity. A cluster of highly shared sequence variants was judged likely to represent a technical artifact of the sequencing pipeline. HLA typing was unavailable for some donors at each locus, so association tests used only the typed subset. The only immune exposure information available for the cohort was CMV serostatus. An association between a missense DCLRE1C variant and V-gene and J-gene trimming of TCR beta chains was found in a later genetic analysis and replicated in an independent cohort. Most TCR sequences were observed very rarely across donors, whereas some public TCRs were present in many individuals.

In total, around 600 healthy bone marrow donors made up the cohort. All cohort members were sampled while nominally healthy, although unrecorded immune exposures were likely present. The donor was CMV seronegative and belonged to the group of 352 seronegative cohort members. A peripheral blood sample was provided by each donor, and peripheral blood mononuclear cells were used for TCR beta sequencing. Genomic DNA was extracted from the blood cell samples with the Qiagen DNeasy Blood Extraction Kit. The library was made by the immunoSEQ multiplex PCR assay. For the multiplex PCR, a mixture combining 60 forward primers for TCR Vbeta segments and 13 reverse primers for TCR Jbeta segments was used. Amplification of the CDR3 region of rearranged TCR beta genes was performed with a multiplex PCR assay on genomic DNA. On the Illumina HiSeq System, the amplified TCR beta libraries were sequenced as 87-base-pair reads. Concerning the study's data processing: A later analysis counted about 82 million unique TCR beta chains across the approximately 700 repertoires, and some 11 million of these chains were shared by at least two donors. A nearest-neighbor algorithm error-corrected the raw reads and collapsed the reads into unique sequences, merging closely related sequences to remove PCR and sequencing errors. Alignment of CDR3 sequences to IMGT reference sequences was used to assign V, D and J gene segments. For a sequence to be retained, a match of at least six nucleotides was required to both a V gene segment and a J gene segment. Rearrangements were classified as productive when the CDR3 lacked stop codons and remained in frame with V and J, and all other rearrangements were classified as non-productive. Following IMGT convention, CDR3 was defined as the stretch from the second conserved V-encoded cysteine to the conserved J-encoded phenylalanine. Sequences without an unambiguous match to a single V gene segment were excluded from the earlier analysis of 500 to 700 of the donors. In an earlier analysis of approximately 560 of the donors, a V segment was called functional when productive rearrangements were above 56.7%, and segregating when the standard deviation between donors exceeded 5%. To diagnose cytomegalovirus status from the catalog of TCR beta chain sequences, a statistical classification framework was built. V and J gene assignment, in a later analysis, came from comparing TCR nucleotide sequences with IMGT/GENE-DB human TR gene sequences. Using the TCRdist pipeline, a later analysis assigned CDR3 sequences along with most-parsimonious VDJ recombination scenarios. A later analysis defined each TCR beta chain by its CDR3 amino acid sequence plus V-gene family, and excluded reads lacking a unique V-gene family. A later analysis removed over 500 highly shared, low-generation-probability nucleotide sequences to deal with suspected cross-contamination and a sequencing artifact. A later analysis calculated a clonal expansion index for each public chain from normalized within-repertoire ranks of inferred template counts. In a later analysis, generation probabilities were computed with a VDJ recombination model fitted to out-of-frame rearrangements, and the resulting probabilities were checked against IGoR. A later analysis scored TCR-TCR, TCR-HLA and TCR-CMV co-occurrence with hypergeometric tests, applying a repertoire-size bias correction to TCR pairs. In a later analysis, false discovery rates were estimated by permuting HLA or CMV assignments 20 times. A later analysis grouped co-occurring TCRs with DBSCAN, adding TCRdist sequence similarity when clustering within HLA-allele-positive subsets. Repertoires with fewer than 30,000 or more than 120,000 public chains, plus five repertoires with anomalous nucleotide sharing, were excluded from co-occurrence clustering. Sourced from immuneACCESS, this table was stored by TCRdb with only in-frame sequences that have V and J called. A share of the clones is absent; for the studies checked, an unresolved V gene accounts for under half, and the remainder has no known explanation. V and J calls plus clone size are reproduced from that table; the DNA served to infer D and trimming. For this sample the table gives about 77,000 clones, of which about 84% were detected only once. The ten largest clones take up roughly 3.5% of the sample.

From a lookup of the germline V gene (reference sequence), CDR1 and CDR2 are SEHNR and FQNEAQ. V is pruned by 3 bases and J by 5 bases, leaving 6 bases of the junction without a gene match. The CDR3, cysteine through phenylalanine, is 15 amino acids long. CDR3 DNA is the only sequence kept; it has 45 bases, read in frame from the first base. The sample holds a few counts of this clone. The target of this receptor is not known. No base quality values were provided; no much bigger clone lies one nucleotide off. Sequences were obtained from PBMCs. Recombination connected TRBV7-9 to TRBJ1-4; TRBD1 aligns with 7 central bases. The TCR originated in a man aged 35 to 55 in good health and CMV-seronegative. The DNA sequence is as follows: TGTGCCAGCAGCTTTTATCCGGGACAGAATGAAAAACTGTTTTTT. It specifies CASSFYPGQNEKLFF.